These 20 T cell receptor beta chains originate from one sample sequenced in a study of technical replicates of blood from several donors. Here immunoSEQ multiplex PCR was the method, and the copy in TCRdb shows in-frame clones only, minus some. The table shows about 80,000 clones, with 97% occurring only once. Input material: T cells isolated from PBMCs. These receptors came from a human donor in good health.

The V and J genes are TRBV19 and TRBJ1-5; TRBD1 agrees at 7 bases. The germline CDR1 and CDR2 sequences are LNHDA and SQIVND (reference sequence). V was clipped by 5 bases and J by 4 bases; unmatched bases: 8. This CDR3 is 15 amino acids long. The CDR3 loop is CASSLPDRSNQPQHF. CDR3 sequence (DNA): TGTGCCAGTAGTCTCCCGGACAGGTCAAATCAGCCCCAGCATTTT.

J is TRBJ2-1 and V is TRBV10-1, with a possible D match to TRBD1 (6 bases). Trimming cost V 4 bases and J 4 bases, with 11 bases left between them. The CDR3 contains 14 residues. CDR1 is WNHNN, CDR2 SYGVQD, per germline (reference sequence). The CDR3 is CASSGAGVYNEQFF. CDR3 nucleotide sequence: TGCGCCAGCAGTGGGGCAGGGGTATACAATGAGCAGTTCTTC.

The rearrangement joins TRBV7-7 to TRBJ1-4; 9 bases agree with TRBD1. After removal of 3 bases from V and 5 bases from J, the junction contained 4 bases not matched to a gene. CDR3 length equals 15 residues. The V gene's germline CDR1 is SSHAT and CDR2 FNYEAQ (reference sequence). The CDR3 coding sequence is TGTGCCAGCAGCTTCGGGACAGGGCTAAATGAAAAACTGTTTTTT. Translated: CASSFGTGLNEKLFF.

The gene calls are TRBV10-2 and TRBJ2-7; 11 nucleotides line up with TRBD2. The trim removed 4 bases at V and 0 bases at J, leaving 8 bases unmatched. Germline lookup yields CDR1 WSHSY and CDR2 SAAADI. CDR3 size: 17 residues. This CDR3 reads CASSVKVAGGRSYEQYF. CDR3 nucleotide sequence: TGCGCCAGCAGTGTTAAGGTAGCGGGGGGGCGCTCCTACGAGCAGTACTTC.

The rearrangement joins TRBV28 to TRBJ1-2; D remains unclear. Trimming took 2 bases from V and 8 from J, leaving 15 bases between them. The germline CDR1 and CDR2 sequences are MDHEN and SYDVKM. There are 14 residues in the CDR3. In nucleotides, the CDR3 is TGTGCCAGCAGTTTAGTGGAGGGCGCTCAAGGCTACACCTTC. Its translation: CASSLVEGAQGYTF.

The rearrangement links TRBV28 to TRBJ1-1; D is possibly TRBD1 (5 bases). Trimming cost V 3 bases and J 4 bases, with 12 bases left between them. This CDR3 contains 14 residues. CDR1 and CDR2 from the germline V gene are MDHEN and SYDVKM. DNA for the CDR3: TGTGCCAGCAGTTTTCGGGGGATGCGCACTGAAGCTTTCTTT. It is translated as CASSFRGMRTEAFF. Variable domain in full (rest from reference TRBV28 and TRBJ1-1): DVKVTQSSRYLVKRTGEKVFLECVQDMDHENMFWYRQDPGLGLRLIYFSYDVKMKEKGDIPEGYSVSREKKERFSLILESASTNQTSMYLCASSFRGMRTEAFFGQGTRLTVV.

This chain joins TRBV19 and TRBJ1-1; weak D call: TRBD1 (6 bases). There are 13 residues in the CDR3. The germline gives CDR1 LNHDA, CDR2 SQIVND (reference sequence). Trimming left V 6 bases short and J 3 bases short, with 11 bases between. The CDR3 nucleotides read TGTGCCAGTAGCCCGACAGGCTACACTGAAGCTTTCTTT. It codes for CASSPTGYTEAFF. Full variable domain (rest looked up from reference TRBV19 and TRBJ1-1): DGGITQSPKYLFRKEGQNVTLSCEQNLNHDAMYWYRQDPGQGLRLIYYSQIVNDFQKGDIAEGYSVSREKKESFPLTVTSAQKNPTAFYLCASSPTGYTEAFFGQGTRLTVV.

This clone was picked up one time. The CDR3 region is CASSLQNNEQFF. The CDR3 DNA sequence: TGTGCCAGCAGTCTACAGAATAATGAGCAGTTCTTC. The chain is built from TRBV2 and TRBJ2-1; unclear D gene. Trimming removed 5 bases at V and 7 bases at J, with 9 bases between. The CDR3 has 12 residues. Germline lookup yields CDR1 SNHLY and CDR2 FYNNEI.

The chain joins TRBV6-5 to TRBJ2-7; no clear D. The CDR3 is 12 residues long. CDR1 and CDR2 (germline): MNHEY, SVGAGI. The V and J ends lost 5 bases and 2 bases respectively, with 7 bases between them. The chain's CDR3 is CASSMTPYEQYF. CDR3 in DNA: TGTGCCAGCAGTATGACACCCTACGAGCAGTACTTC.

The chain uses TRBV10-3 and TRBJ1-1; TRBD1 is a possible D gene (5 bases). CDR3 size: 14 residues. V dropped 3 bases and J dropped 4 bases, with 12 bases sitting between them. CDR1 and CDR2 from the germline V gene are ENHRY and SYGVKD. In DNA form, the CDR3 reads TGTGCCATCAGTGAAGGAGGGGCCGTCACTGAAGCTTTCTTT. It encodes CAISEGGAVTEAFF.

This chain uses TRBV5-5 with TRBJ1-5; possible D gene TRBD1, 6 bases. CDR1 is SGHKS, CDR2 YYEKEE, per germline (reference sequence). The CDR3 extends over 15 amino acids. Trimming cost V 3 bases and J 6 bases, with 16 bases left between them. The CDR3 coding sequence is TGTGCCAGCAGCTCGATTCAGGGGTTGGGTCAGCCCCAGCATTTT. This codes for CASSSIQGLGQPQHF.

This chain connects TRBV5-1 to TRBJ2-3; D perhaps matches TRBD1 (6 bases). Germline CDR1 reads SGHRS; CDR2 reads YFSETQ. The CDR3 contains 15 residues. With 1 base removed from V and 4 bases from J, the gap between germline ends came to 13 bases. In DNA, the CDR3 is TGCGCCAGCAGCTTGATGGGACAAGCGGCAGATACGCAGTATTTT. It codes for CASSLMGQAADTQYF.

This CDR3 is CASTHRDTEAFF. CDR3 nucleotide sequence: TGTGCCAGCACCCACCGAGACACTGAAGCTTTCTTT. The genes are TRBV25-1 and TRBJ1-1; the D is unclear. This CDR3 contains 12 residues. The germline V and J ends were trimmed by 7 bases and 3 bases, with 9 bases remaining between them. Germline V gene sequence: CDR1 MGHDK, CDR2 SYGVNS.

This chain joins TRBV7-3 and TRBJ1-1, with D tentatively TRBD1 (5 bases). Germline CDR1 reads SGHTA; CDR2 reads FQGTGA. Trimming cost V 1 base and J 8 bases, with 11 bases left between them. The CDR3 sequence is 13 residues long. Here the CDR3 reads CASSLRGTTEAFF. The DNA of the CDR3 is TGTGCCAGCAGCTTAAGGGGCACGACAGAAGCTTTCTTT.

This clone was seen once. The V call is TRBV9, the J call TRBJ2-7; TRBD1 might be the D (6 bases). Between the trimmed V and J ends, which lost 4 bases and 3 bases, there was a span of 14 bases. The CDR3 is 14 amino acids. CDR1 is SGDLS, CDR2 YYNGEE, per germline. The CDR3 loop is CASSPRLGGYEQYF. Written as DNA, the CDR3 is TGTGCCAGCAGCCCCCGCCTAGGGGGCTACGAGCAGTACTTC. The variable domain in full, with the rest retrieved from reference TRBV9 and TRBJ2-7, is DSGVTQTPKHLITATGQRVTLRCSPRSGDLSVYWYQQSLDQGLQFLIQYYNGEERAKGNILERFSAQQFPDLHSELNLSSLELGDSALYFCASSPRLGGYEQYFGPGTRLTVT.

The J gene is TRBJ2-7, the V gene TRBV10-1, with TRBD2 matching 9 bases. CDR3 length: 15 residues. Trimming took 0 bases from V and 8 from J; bases not matched to a gene: 8. Germline values: CDR1 WNHNN, CDR2 SYGVQD (reference sequence). The DNA of the CDR3 is TGCGCCAGCAGTGAGTCAAGGGCGGGGGGGCCGCAGCAGTACTTC. Translation gives CASSESRAGGPQQYF.

The J gene is TRBJ1-2, the V gene TRBV4-1; 7 nucleotides agree with TRBD1. This CDR3 spans 14 amino acids. The germline V gene encodes CDR1 MGHRA and CDR2 YSYEKL. With V trimmed by 0 bases and J by 7 bases, 5 bases remained unmatched. The chain's CDR3 is CASSQEEGARGYTF. As DNA, the CDR3 is TGCGCCAGCAGCCAAGAAGAGGGGGCGCGTGGCTACACCTTC.

V and J are TRBV10-2 and TRBJ2-7, with a possible D match to TRBD2 (8 bases). Germline V gene sequence: CDR1 WSHSY, CDR2 SAAADI. The CDR3 is made up of 15 amino acids. V lost 7 bases and J lost 2, with 18 bases in between. This chain's CDR3 is CASTPRGTSPYEQYF. In nucleotides, the CDR3 is TGCGCCAGCACCCCCAGGGGGACTAGTCCCTACGAGCAGTACTTC.

This clone has just one count. The J gene is TRBJ2-5, the V gene TRBV4-1, with 9 positions matching TRBD2. V gave up 0 bases and J gave up 2 bases; unmatched junction bases: 7. The CDR3 runs 17 residues. Germline V gene sequence: CDR1 MGHRA, CDR2 YSYEKL. The CDR3 coding sequence is TGCGCCAGCAGCCAAGATGGTCTAGCGGGGACACAAGAGACCCAGTACTTC. Translating it yields CASSQDGLAGTQETQYF.

The chain joins TRBV6-1 to TRBJ1-5; 10 nucleotides align to TRBD1. Germline V lookup: CDR1 MNHNS, CDR2 SASEGT. The trim removed 4 bases at V and 4 bases at J, leaving 4 bases unmatched. The CDR3 has 15 amino acids. The chain's CDR3 is CASSARTGGNQPQHF. The CDR3, as DNA: TGTGCCAGCAGTGCTAGGACAGGGGGAAATCAGCCCCAGCATTTT.